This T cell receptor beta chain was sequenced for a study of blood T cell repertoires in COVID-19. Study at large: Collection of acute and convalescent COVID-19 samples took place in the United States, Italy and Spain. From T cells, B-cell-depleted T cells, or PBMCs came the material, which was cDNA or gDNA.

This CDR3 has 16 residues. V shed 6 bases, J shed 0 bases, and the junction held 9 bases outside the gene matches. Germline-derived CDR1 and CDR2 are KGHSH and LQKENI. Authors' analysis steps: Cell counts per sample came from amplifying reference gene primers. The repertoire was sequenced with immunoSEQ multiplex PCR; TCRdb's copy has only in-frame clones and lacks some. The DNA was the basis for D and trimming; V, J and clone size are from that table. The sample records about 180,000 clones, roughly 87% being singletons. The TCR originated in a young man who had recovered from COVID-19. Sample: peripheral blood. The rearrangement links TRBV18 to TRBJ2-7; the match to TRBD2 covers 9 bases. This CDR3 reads CASSSVGSGGSYEQYF. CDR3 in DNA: TGTGCCAGCTCGTCTGTGGGTAGCGGGGGCTCCTACGAGCAGTACTTC.